This section outlines one T cell receptor beta chain sequence together with its context. These data are taken from a study of blood T cell repertoires in COVID-19. Study summary: Researchers got acute and convalescent COVID-19 samples from the United States, Italy and Spain. The cDNA or gDNA used as material had been derived from T cells, B-cell-depleted T cells, or PBMCs.

Per the study methods: By means of reference gene primer amplification, nucleated cell counts were estimated. Assay used: immunoSEQ multiplex PCR; TCRdb lists only in-frame clones, some missing. The DNA gave D and trimming, while V, J and clone size come from that table. The sample has 60,000 or so clones; 87% are singletons. CDR3 length: 16 residues. CDR1 LGHNA and CDR2 YNFKEQ come from the germline V gene. Trimming cost V 0 bases and J 4 bases; bases outside gene matches: 9. The V gene is TRBV4-2, the J gene TRBJ2-7; 7 nucleotides align to TRBD2. The source of this sequence is a human donor with acute or convalescent COVID-19. The donor label of this sample is uncertain. The specimen was peripheral blood. CDR3 sequence reads: CASSQDRPASGYEQYF. The CDR3 nucleotides are TGTGCCAGCAGCCAAGATAGACCCGCTAGCGGTTACGAGCAGTACTTC.